One T cell receptor (beta chain) is described in this entry. Repertoires were generated with immunoSEQ multiplex PCR, while TCRdb's copy carries only in-frame clones and drops some. The sample lists 40,000 to 45,000 clones; more than 80% were seen once. The data were taken from a study of T cell changes during pregnancy in multiple sclerosis. Germline loops: CDR1 SGHAT, CDR2 FQNNGV. The CDR3 is made up of 13 amino acids. J gave up 6 bases and V 5 bases, and 4 bases lay outside the gene matches. The source was CD4+ T cells from peripheral blood mononuclear cells, collected before pregnancy. The receptor was isolated from a female donor with multiple sclerosis, enrolled in a pregnancy study. The chain is built from TRBV11-2 and TRBJ1-3; 7 bases line up with TRBD1. CDR3: CASSGGQINTIYF. In nucleotides, the CDR3 is TGTGCCAGCAGCGGGGGACAGATAAACACCATATATTTT.